This T cell receptor beta chain stems from a study of Graves' ophthalmopathy and Graves' hyperthyroidism (dated by TCRdb to the late 2010s). For context, the study as a whole: Peripheral blood was collected at initial diagnosis, before any treatment. The study used signatures of the TCR beta repertoire to tell Graves' ophthalmopathy apart from Graves' hyperthyroidism and to predict which patients would progress to ophthalmopathy. In total, around 130 blood samples were TCR-sequenced: under 45 ophthalmopathy, approximately 75 hyperthyroidism and roughly 17 hyperthyroidism-to-ophthalmopathy patients. A discovery set of 90 to 100 patients (under 45 ophthalmopathy, 55 to 60 stable hyperthyroidism) was enrolled to explore V-J signatures distinguishing ophthalmopathy from hyperthyroidism. An independent validation cohort comprised some 19 hyperthyroidism patients and roughly 15 patients who later progressed from hyperthyroidism to ophthalmopathy. In about 6 hyperthyroidism patients, the T-cell repertoire of thyroid tissue was compared with the T-cell repertoire of blood. Following sampling, methimazole starting at 30 mg daily was administered to hyperthyroidism patients, and high-dose intravenous methylprednisolone was administered to ophthalmopathy patients. The roughly 94 discovery patients were randomly divided into training and test sets at a 7:3 ratio. Overall study outcomes, separate from this receptor: Most of the expanded thyroid clonotypes with a frequency above 0.001 were also detected in blood, and it was suggested that the thyroid immune response may be reflected by blood repertoires. No statistical method was used to predetermine the sample size, and group allocation was not hidden from the investigators. Ophthalmopathy was separated from stable hyperthyroidism by the 13-signature model with about 85% sensitivity and around 81% specificity in cross-validation and with 80%/75% in the test set. In validation, the model predicted ophthalmopathy progression with less than 71% sensitivity and roughly 72% specificity; some 13 predicted patients were CT-confirmed with GO in a median of about 7.1 months.

For repertoire sequencing, the TCR beta CDR3 regions were amplified from RNA transcripts. The first round of RT-PCR was done with HTBI primers and the Qiagen OneStep RT-PCR kit, and was followed by a second round of multiplex PCR, then size selection and purification. Sequencing of the libraries was carried out on an Illumina HiSeq2000 in paired-end mode with 100 bp reads. The source study handled its data this way. SOAPnuke was used to process the reads, removing any read that contained adapters or uncalled bases, had a mean Phred below 15, or lacked an exact match to the constant primer or identifier. COPE v1.2.5 was used to merge the high-quality paired reads. Clonotypes were defined as unique nucleotide sequences and were aligned to IMGT TRB V, D and J references using MiTCR v1.1. The analysis was limited to V-J combinations with a frequency above 0.0001, which together covered 99.2% of repertoires. For each V-J combination, a TCR clonal expansion and chaos score was defined as F50 clonal expansion divided by the chaos observed in the TCRdist matrix. Features were reduced by Welch's t-statistics and random forest to over 10 V-J combinations, which fed a naive Bayes classifier. The similarity between thyroid and blood repertoires was quantified using the Morisita-Horn index. TCRdb took the public reads, trimmed them with fastp at Q25, ran MiXCR for clone calling and kept in-frame beta chains. All rows with the same CDR3 protein become a single entry with the most common DNA and genes. The V and J calls come from TCRdb's annotation, not from the publication. The sample profile shows roughly 480,000 distinct CDR3 sequences; 13% to 15% of them were found once. About 9.4% of the sample comes from the top ten.

Here V drops 5 bases and J drops 3 bases, and the junction holds 5 bases not matched to any gene. Taken from the germline V gene (reference sequence), the CDR1 and CDR2 loops are SGHAT and FQDESV. From cysteine to phenylalanine, the CDR3 is 15 amino acids long. Only the CDR3 portion is preserved as DNA: 45 bases, with reading frame beginning at the first base. This clonotype was counted many times. Its antigen remains unidentified. Per-nucleotide qualities are absent, and no much larger clonotype sits a single base away. Ophthalmopathy patients had moderately to severely active disease, Clinical Activity Score of at least 3, NOSPECS grade of at least 4, and disease duration under 3 months. Patients with other autoimmune diseases, uncontrolled infections, pregnancy or lactation were excluded. Diagnosis relied on clinical symptoms, serum thyroxine, TRAb, thyroid ultrasound and orbital computed tomography. Ficoll-Paque density gradient centrifugation was used to isolate PBMCs from approximately 10 ml of fresh peripheral blood. Total RNA was extracted using Trizol reagent, and RNA quality was checked on an Agilent 2100 Bioanalyzer.

This receptor was taken from a woman in her thirties with Graves' ophthalmopathy. Donor details come from another sample of the same person, matched by shared clones. Source material: blood. The receptor chain draws on TRBV11-1 and TRBJ2-7, with 12 bases aligning to TRBD2. The DNA reads as follows: TGTGCCAGCAGCCAGGGGACTAGCGGGTACTACGAGCAGTACTTC. The resulting protein is CASSQGTSGYYEQYF.